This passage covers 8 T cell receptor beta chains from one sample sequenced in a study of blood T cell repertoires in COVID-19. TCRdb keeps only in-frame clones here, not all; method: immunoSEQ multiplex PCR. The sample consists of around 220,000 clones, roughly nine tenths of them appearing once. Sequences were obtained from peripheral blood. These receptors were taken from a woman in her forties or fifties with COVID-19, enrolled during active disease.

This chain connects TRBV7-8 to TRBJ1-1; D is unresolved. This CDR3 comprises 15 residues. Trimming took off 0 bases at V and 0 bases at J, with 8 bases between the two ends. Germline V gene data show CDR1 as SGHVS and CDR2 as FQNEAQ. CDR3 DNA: TGTGCCAGCAGCTTAGCGCTGGCCGTGAACACTGAAGCTTTCTTT. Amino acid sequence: CASSLALAVNTEAFF.

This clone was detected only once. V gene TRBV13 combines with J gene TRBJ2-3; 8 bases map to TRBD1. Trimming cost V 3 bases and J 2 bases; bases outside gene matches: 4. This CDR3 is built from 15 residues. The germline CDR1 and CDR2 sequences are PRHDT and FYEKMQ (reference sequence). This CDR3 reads CASSLGDRLTDTQYF. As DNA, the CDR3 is TGTGCCAGCAGCTTGGGGGACAGGCTCACAGATACGCAGTATTTT. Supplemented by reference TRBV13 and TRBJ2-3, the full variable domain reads AAGVIQSPRHLIKEKRETATLKCYPIPRHDTVYWYQQGPGQDPQFLISFYEKMQSDKGSIPDRFSAQQFSDYHSELNMSSLELGDSALYFCASSLGDRLTDTQYFGPGTRLTVL.

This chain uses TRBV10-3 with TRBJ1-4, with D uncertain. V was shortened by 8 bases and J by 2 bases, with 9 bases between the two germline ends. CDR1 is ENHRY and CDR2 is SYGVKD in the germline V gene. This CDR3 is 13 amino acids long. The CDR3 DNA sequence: TGTGCCATCGCCGAGGGCACTAATGAAAAACTGTTTTTT. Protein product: CAIAEGTNEKLFF.

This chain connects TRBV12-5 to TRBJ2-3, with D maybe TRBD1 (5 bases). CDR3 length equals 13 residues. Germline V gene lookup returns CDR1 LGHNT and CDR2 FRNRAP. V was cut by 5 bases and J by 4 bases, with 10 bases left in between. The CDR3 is CASGLRVADTQYF. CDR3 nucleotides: TGTGCTAGTGGTCTCAGGGTTGCAGATACGCAGTATTTT.

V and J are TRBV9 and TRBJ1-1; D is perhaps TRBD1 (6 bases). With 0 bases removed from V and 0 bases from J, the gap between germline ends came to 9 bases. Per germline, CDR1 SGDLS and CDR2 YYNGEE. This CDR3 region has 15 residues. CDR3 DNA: TGTGCCAGCAGCGTAGCCGGACAGATGAACACTGAAGCTTTCTTT. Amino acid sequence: CASSVAGQMNTEAFF.

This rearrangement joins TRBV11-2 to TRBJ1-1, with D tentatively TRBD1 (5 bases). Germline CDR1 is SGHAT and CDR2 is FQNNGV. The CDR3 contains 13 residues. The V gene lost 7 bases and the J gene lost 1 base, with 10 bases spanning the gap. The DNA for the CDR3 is TGTGCCAGCACCCCCGGGGGGAACACTGAAGCTTTCTTT. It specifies CASTPGGNTEAFF.

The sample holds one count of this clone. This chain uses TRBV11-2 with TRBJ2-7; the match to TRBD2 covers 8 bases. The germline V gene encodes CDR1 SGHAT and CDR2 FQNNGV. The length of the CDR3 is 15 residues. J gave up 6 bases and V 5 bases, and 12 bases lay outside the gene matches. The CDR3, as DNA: TGTGCCAGCAGCCCGCCGGGACTAGGAAGGCTCGAGCAGTACGTC. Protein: CASSPPGLGRLEQYV.

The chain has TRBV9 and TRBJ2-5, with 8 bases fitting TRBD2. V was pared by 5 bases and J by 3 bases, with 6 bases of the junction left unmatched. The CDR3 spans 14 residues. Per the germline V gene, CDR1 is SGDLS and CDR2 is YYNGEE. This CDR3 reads CASSSGTREETQYF. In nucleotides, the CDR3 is TGTGCCAGCAGTTCCGGGACTAGAGAAGAGACCCAGTACTTC.